This is a list of T cell receptor beta chains from one sample in a study of early T cells in non-severe SARS-CoV-2 infection. TCRdb called the 5' RACE reads again in MiXCR, with one record for every CDR3 protein. The sample has about 27,000 distinct CDR3 sequences, around 5.9% seen once. Source material: whole blood. The receptor set was obtained from an adult who was a healthcare worker with PCR-confirmed SARS-CoV-2 infection or an uninfected control (not recorded which). Both conserved end residues are part of each CDR3. Fields, in order: J gene, D gene, V gene, clone size, CDR3 protein, CDR3 DNA. The D gene is left open where the match is weak. The size field is filled for only some rows; it gives once, few, many or a size class.

j_gene: TRBJ2-7
d_gene: -
v_gene: TRBV28
abundance: many
CDR3aa: CASSPPLTASYEQYF
CDR3nt: TGTGCCAGCAGTCCTCCCCTGACAGCCTCCTACGAGCAGTACTTC

j_gene: TRBJ2-3
d_gene: TRBD2
v_gene: TRBV28
abundance: -
CDR3aa: CASTPAGGSSTDTQYF
CDR3nt: TGTGCCAGCACTCCCGCGGGGGGTTCTAGCACAGATACGCAGTATTTT

j_gene: TRBJ1-3
d_gene: -
v_gene: TRBV29-1
abundance: many
CDR3aa: CSVDEGGNTIYF
CDR3nt: TGCAGCGTTGATGAGGGGGGAAACACCATATATTTT

j_gene: TRBJ1-4
d_gene: -
v_gene: TRBV2
abundance: few
CDR3aa: CASGSGTLNEKLFF
CDR3nt: TGTGCCAGCGGGTCCGGGACACTCAATGAAAAACTGTTTTTT

j_gene: TRBJ2-7
d_gene: -
v_gene: TRBV5-8
abundance: few
CDR3aa: CASSFRSGISYEQYF
CDR3nt: TGTGCCAGCAGCTTCCGTTCCGGGATCTCCTACGAGCAGTACTTC

j_gene: TRBJ2-1
d_gene: -
v_gene: TRBV7-2
abundance: many
CDR3aa: CASSSPTGLQFF
CDR3nt: TGTGCCAGCAGCTCACCGACCGGACTACAGTTCTTC

j_gene: TRBJ1-5
d_gene: -
v_gene: TRBV6-6
abundance: many
CDR3aa: CASSYQQGNNQPQHF
CDR3nt: TGTGCCAGCAGTTACCAACAGGGAAACAATCAGCCCCAGCATTTT

j_gene: TRBJ2-4
d_gene: -
v_gene: TRBV6-5
abundance: -
CDR3aa: CASSTGLKNIQYF
CDR3nt: TGTGCCAGCAGTACAGGGTTGAAAAACATTCAGTACTTC

j_gene: TRBJ1-1
d_gene: -
v_gene: TRBV4-3
abundance: many
CDR3aa: CASSPSTWGTEAFF
CDR3nt: TGCGCCAGCAGCCCCTCTACATGGGGCACTGAAGCTTTCTTT

j_gene: TRBJ2-5
d_gene: TRBD2
v_gene: TRBV3-1
abundance: few
CDR3aa: CASSLPSGEAQETQYF
CDR3nt: TGTGCCAGCAGCCTTCCGAGCGGGGAGGCCCAAGAGACCCAGTACTTC

j_gene: TRBJ2-1
d_gene: -
v_gene: TRBV7-9
abundance: many
CDR3aa: CASSLFGGRNDNEQFF
CDR3nt: TGTGCCAGCAGCTTATTTGGGGGCCGGAACGACAATGAGCAGTTCTTC

j_gene: TRBJ2-7
d_gene: TRBD1
v_gene: TRBV28
abundance: many
CDR3aa: CASSSGTANSQGRGEQYF
CDR3nt: TGTGCCAGCAGTTCCGGGACAGCGAACTCCCAGGGGCGCGGCGAGCAGTACTTC

j_gene: TRBJ2-3
d_gene: -
v_gene: TRBV4-2
abundance: few
CDR3aa: CASSQDRGDTQYF
CDR3nt: TGTGCCAGCAGCCAAGATCGTGGAGATACGCAGTATTTT

j_gene: TRBJ2-7
d_gene: -
v_gene: TRBV20-1
abundance: many
CDR3aa: CSARDQSRGQYF
CDR3nt: TGCAGTGCTAGAGATCAATCCCGTGGGCAGTACTTC

j_gene: TRBJ1-1
d_gene: -
v_gene: TRBV7-2
abundance: many
CDR3aa: CASSRNMGTEAFF
CDR3nt: TGTGCCAGCAGCCGGAACATGGGCACTGAAGCTTTCTTT

j_gene: TRBJ1-5
d_gene: -
v_gene: TRBV18
abundance: few
CDR3aa: CASSHYGHSSKGPSNQPQHF
CDR3nt: TGTGCCAGCTCCCACTACGGGCACAGCTCTAAAGGGCCTAGCAATCAGCCCCAGCATTTT

j_gene: TRBJ1-1
d_gene: -
v_gene: TRBV6-5
abundance: -
CDR3aa: CASSYMSMGTEAFF
CDR3nt: TGTGCCAGCAGTTATATGAGTATGGGCACTGAAGCTTTCTTT

j_gene: TRBJ2-3
d_gene: TRBD2
v_gene: TRBV20-1
abundance: many
CDR3aa: CSARASLAGCCDTQYF
CDR3nt: TGCAGTGCTAGAGCTTCACTAGCGGGATGTTGTGATACGCAGTATTTT

j_gene: TRBJ1-1
d_gene: -
v_gene: TRBV28
abundance: few
CDR3aa: CASSWHDRNTEAFF
CDR3nt: TGTGCCAGCAGTTGGCATGACAGGAACACTGAAGCTTTCTTT

j_gene: TRBJ1-5
d_gene: -
v_gene: TRBV6-6
abundance: few
CDR3aa: CASSYGDQPQHF
CDR3nt: TGTGCCAGCAGTTACGGGGATCAGCCCCAGCATTTT

j_gene: TRBJ2-7
d_gene: -
v_gene: TRBV6-6
abundance: few
CDR3aa: CASSSQGPREQYF
CDR3nt: TGTGCCAGCAGTTCACAGGGACCAAGAGAGCAGTACTTC

j_gene: TRBJ1-3
d_gene: -
v_gene: TRBV3-1
abundance: -
CDR3aa: CASSQLQRAAGNTIYF
CDR3nt: TGTGCCAGCAGCCAATTACAGAGAGCGGCGGGAAACACCATATATTTT

j_gene: TRBJ1-2
d_gene: -
v_gene: TRBV20-1
abundance: many
CDR3aa: CSARVGHNNYGYTF
CDR3nt: TGCAGTGCTAGAGTCGGACACAATAACTATGGCTACACCTTC

j_gene: TRBJ2-1
d_gene: -
v_gene: TRBV11-2
abundance: few
CDR3aa: CASSLVNEQFF
CDR3nt: TGTGCCAGCAGCTTAGTTAATGAGCAGTTCTTC

j_gene: TRBJ2-7
d_gene: -
v_gene: TRBV12-3/TRBV12-4
abundance: -
CDR3aa: CASSLGATSYEQYF
CDR3nt: TGTGCCAGCAGTTTAGGGGCTACCTCCTACGAGCAGTACTTC

j_gene: TRBJ2-2
d_gene: -
v_gene: TRBV11-2
abundance: many
CDR3aa: CASSLGSGNTGELFF
CDR3nt: TGTGCCAGCAGCTTAGGAAGCGGGAACACCGGGGAGCTGTTTTTT

j_gene: TRBJ2-1
d_gene: -
v_gene: TRBV12-3/TRBV12-4
abundance: -
CDR3aa: CASSHPRAGLRRGGLSYNEQFF
CDR3nt: TGTGCCAGCAGTCACCCCAGGGCCGGCCTTAGACGCGGGGGCCTTTCCTACAATGAGCAGTTCTTC

j_gene: TRBJ2-4
d_gene: -
v_gene: TRBV7-2
abundance: few
CDR3aa: CASSAHLRRVGAKNIQYF
CDR3nt: TGTGCCAGCAGCGCGCACCTGCGCCGGGTCGGGGCCAAAAACATTCAGTACTTC

j_gene: TRBJ1-1
d_gene: -
v_gene: TRBV10-3
abundance: -
CDR3aa: CAISNLNTEAFF
CDR3nt: TGTGCCATCAGCAACCTAAACACTGAAGCTTTCTTT

j_gene: TRBJ1-2
d_gene: -
v_gene: TRBV20-1
abundance: many
CDR3aa: CSASASPLPNYGYTF
CDR3nt: TGCAGTGCTAGCGCCAGCCCCCTCCCTAACTATGGCTACACCTTC

j_gene: TRBJ2-7
d_gene: -
v_gene: TRBV6-5
abundance: -
CDR3aa: CASSYARGGEQYF
CDR3nt: TGTGCCAGCAGCTACGCCAGGGGCGGCGAGCAGTACTTC

j_gene: TRBJ1-2
d_gene: TRBD1
v_gene: TRBV20-1
abundance: many
CDR3aa: CSARDISGGILTKYGYTF
CDR3nt: TGCAGTGCTAGAGATATTTCAGGGGGCATTTTGACTAAATATGGCTACACCTTC